Below are 23 T cell receptor beta chains sequenced from a single sample in a study of T cell responses to AZD1222 COVID-19 vaccine. This table comes from immunoSEQ multiplex PCR, and its TCRdb copy is limited to in-frame clones, with some not included. The sample shows approximately 120,000 clones, roughly 90% of them seen only once. The starting material was peripheral blood, obtained on day 0 of MenACWY control vaccination. These receptors were collected from an adult in good health.

The rearrangement uses TRBV30 and TRBJ2-3, with 9 positions matching TRBD2. The CDR3 length is 19 residues. Trimming at V came to 0 bases and at J to 6 bases, leaving 19 bases not matched to a gene. The germline V gene has CDR1 GTSNPN and CDR2 SVGIG (reference sequence). CDR3 sequence (DNA): TGTGCCTGGAGTGTGTTTAGGGGAGAGCTAGCGGGACGGGTGGATACGCAGTATTTT. The encoded protein is CAWSVFRGELAGRVDTQYF.

This clone was observed once. V and J are TRBV19 and TRBJ1-2; D unresolved. Germline CDR1 and CDR2: LNHDA and SQIVND (reference sequence). CDR3 length: 11 amino acids. V lost 9 bases and J lost 3, with 8 bases in between. CDR3 nucleotide sequence: TGTGCCAGCTTATGGGACTATGGCTACACCTTC. It codes for CASLWDYGYTF. Full variable domain (remainder filled in from reference TRBV19 and TRBJ1-2): DGGITQSPKYLFRKEGQNVTLSCEQNLNHDAMYWYRQDPGQGLRLIYYSQIVNDFQKGDIAEGYSVSREKKESFPLTVTSAQKNPTAFYLCASLWDYGYTFGSGTRLTVV.

This chain links TRBV30 with TRBJ2-7, with D maybe TRBD1 (6 bases). The CDR3 runs 12 residues. Germline loops: CDR1 GTSNPN, CDR2 SVGIG (reference sequence). Trimming shortened V by 5 bases and J by 6 bases, and 14 bases separated the two germline ends. CDR3 loop: CAWGSGVGEQYF. CDR3 bases: TGTGCCTGGGGGTCAGGGGTGGGCGAGCAGTACTTC.

The chain carries TRBV12-3 or TRBV12-4 and TRBJ1-5; D unresolved. The length of the CDR3 is 12 residues. The V and J ends lost 9 bases and 3 bases respectively, with 9 bases between them. CDR3 nucleotide sequence: TGTGCCAGTGGGGAGCCCAATCAGCCCCAGCATTTT. Translating gives CASGEPNQPQHF.

V and J are TRBV9 and TRBJ2-5; D gene unclear. Trimming took 0 bases from V and 1 from J, leaving 10 bases between them. Per the germline V gene, CDR1 is SGDLS and CDR2 is YYNGEE. The CDR3 is 15 residues long. The CDR3 coding sequence is TGTGCCAGCAGCGTAGGCACGCAACCCCAAGAGACCCAGTACTTC. Amino acid sequence: CASSVGTQPQETQYF.

The chain carries TRBV21-1 and TRBJ2-7; TRBD2, the D gene given by the table, was not confirmed from the DNA. TRBV21-1 is a listed pseudogene. CDR3 length: 15 amino acids. Written as DNA, the CDR3 is TGTGCCAGCAGCAAATCGGCTAGCGGGAGCTACGAGCAGTACTTC. Its protein product is CASSKSASGSYEQYF.

This chain connects TRBV4-3 to TRBJ2-1; 11 nucleotides align to TRBD2. The CDR3 length is 15 residues. V lost 1 base and J lost 8; bases outside the gene matches: 4. Germline loops: CDR1 LGHNA, CDR2 YSLEER. The CDR3 nucleotides are TGCGCCAGCAGCCAAGTCTCTAGCGGGAGGTATGAGCAGTTCTTC. It encodes CASSQVSSGRYEQFF.

The J gene is TRBJ1-5, the V gene TRBV7-9, with no clear D. Germline V gene lookup returns CDR1 SEHNR and CDR2 FQNEAQ (reference sequence). V was clipped by 2 bases and J by 3 bases, with 8 bases between them. The CDR3 loop spans 14 amino acids. The CDR3 region is CASSLSDTNQPQHF. The CDR3 region has the DNA TGTGCCAGCAGCTTAAGCGACACCAATCAGCCCCAGCATTTT. Combining the CDR3 with reference TRBV7-9 and TRBJ1-5 gives the whole variable domain DTGVSQNPRHKITKRGQNVTFRCDPISEHNRLYWYRQTLGQGPEFLTYFQNEAQLEKSRLLSDRFSAERPKGSFSTLEIQRTEQGDSAMYLCASSLSDTNQPQHFGDGTRLSIL.

The chain has TRBV12-3 or TRBV12-4 and TRBJ1-5, with unresolved D. Trimming removed 1 base at V and 5 bases at J, with 6 bases between. The CDR3 is 13 residues long. CDR3 region: CASSLGRYQPQHF. In DNA form, the CDR3 reads TGTGCCAGCAGTTTAGGTCGATATCAGCCCCAGCATTTT.

This chain joins TRBV30 and TRBJ2-5, with D possibly matching TRBD1 (5 bases). From germline, CDR1 is GTSNPN and CDR2 SVGIG (reference sequence). V was trimmed by 0 bases and J by 6 bases, leaving 17 bases between them. The CDR3 loop spans 15 amino acids. In nucleotides, the CDR3 is TGTGCCTGGAGTGTAATGGCACAGGCACGGCAGACCCAGTACTTC. Translated: CAWSVMAQARQTQYF.

This rearrangement joins TRBV30 to TRBJ1-4; no definite D call. This CDR3 contains 13 residues. Germline loops: CDR1 GTSNPN, CDR2 SVGIG (reference sequence). V lost 3 bases and J lost 3, with 8 bases in between. CDR3 nucleotides: TGTGCCTGGAGGCGCCCTCCTAATGAAAAACTGTTTTTT. It encodes CAWRRPPNEKLFF.

The sample holds one count of this clone. This rearrangement joins TRBV25-1 to TRBJ1-6, with D maybe TRBD1 (6 bases). V was clipped by 4 bases and J by 0 bases, with 10 bases between them. The V gene's germline CDR1 is MGHDK and CDR2 SYGVNS. The CDR3 covers 16 residues. The CDR3 DNA follows: TGTGCCAGCAGTGGCCAGGGGTTCTCCTATAATTCACCCCTCCACTTT. It specifies CASSGQGFSYNSPLHF.

CDR3 residues: CAWSDELGEKLFF. CDR3 bases: TGTGCCTGGAGCGACGAATTAGGTGAAAAACTGTTTTTT. The rearrangement joins TRBV30 to TRBJ1-4; D gene uncertain. CDR3 length: 13 residues. V lost 3 bases, J lost 7 bases, and 12 bases lay in between. Germline CDR1 is GTSNPN and CDR2 is SVGIG (reference sequence).

J is TRBJ2-3 and V is TRBV7-9; possible D gene TRBD1, 6 bases. Germline assignment: CDR1 SEHNR and CDR2 FQNEAQ (reference sequence). The ends were cut back, 5 bases at V and 3 bases at J, with 15 bases in the middle. This CDR3 has 15 residues. CDR3 coding DNA: TGTGCCAGCAGCCCACTAGGGGGAAGTACAGATACGCAGTATTTT. This gives the protein CASSPLGGSTDTQYF.

The chain combines TRBV3-1 (or the pseudogene TRBV3-2) with TRBJ1-1, with 7 bases fitting TRBD1. The V and J ends lost 5 bases and 3 bases, in that order; junction bases with no gene match: 9. Germline-derived CDR1 and CDR2 are LGHDT and YNNKEL (reference sequence). The CDR3 covers 15 residues. The CDR3 nucleotides read TGTGCCAGCAGCGTCGGAGGGGACAGAGACACTGAAGCTTTCTTT. Its translation is CASSVGGDRDTEAFF.

The CDR3 reads CASSLGLVGGSNEQFF. CDR3 sequence (DNA): TGTGCCAGCAGCTTGGGCCTCGTAGGCGGGAGTAATGAGCAGTTCTTC. The chain is built from TRBV5-4 and TRBJ2-1, with 7 bases lining up with TRBD2. With 0 bases clipped from V and 7 bases from J, the junction kept 10 bases outside the gene matches. Germline V CDR1 and CDR2: SGHNT, YYREEE (reference sequence). The length of the CDR3 is 16 residues.

The chain couples TRBV19 to TRBJ2-7; TRBD1 or TRBD2 may be the D gene (5 bases each). Germline-derived CDR1 and CDR2 are LNHDA and SQIVND (reference sequence). V lost 4 bases and J lost 9, with 16 bases in between. The CDR3 totals 13 residues. The CDR3 region has the DNA TGTGCCAGTAGTACGAGGGACGGCGAGGGGCAGTACTTC. Translation: CASSTRDGEGQYF.

This chain connects TRBV7-6 to TRBJ1-4; D unresolved. This CDR3 has 15 amino acids. Germline CDR1 and CDR2: SGHVS and FNYEAQ. V dropped 5 bases and J dropped 4 bases, with 14 bases sitting between them. The CDR3 DNA sequence: TGTGCCAGCAGCCCCAACGACGCACATAATGAAAAACTGTTTTTT. The encoded protein is CASSPNDAHNEKLFF.

The V call is TRBV27, the J call TRBJ2-2; 8 nucleotides align to TRBD2. V shed 3 bases and J 7 bases; nucleotides not matched to a gene: 10. The CDR3 is 16 residues long. From germline, CDR1 is MNHEY and CDR2 SMNVEV (reference sequence). The CDR3 spells CASSFSGLGRGGELFF. The DNA for the CDR3 is TGTGCCAGCAGTTTTTCGGGACTAGGAAGAGGCGGGGAGCTGTTTTTT.

The rearrangement links TRBV5-4 to TRBJ1-4; 12 nucleotides line up with TRBD1. The ends lost 4 bases at V and 4 bases at J; junction bases unmatched: 5. CDR1 is SGHNT and CDR2 is YYREEE in the germline V gene (reference sequence). This CDR3 contains 16 residues. The CDR3 region is CASSAGQGAGNEKLFF. The CDR3 coding sequence is TGTGCCAGCAGCGCGGGACAGGGGGCCGGTAATGAAAAACTGTTTTTT.

This clone was observed once. The CDR3 DNA reads as TGTGCCAGCAGCCCCTGGGGCAATGAGCAGTTCTTC. This translates into CASSPWGNEQFF. V usage is TRBV14 and J usage is TRBJ2-1; D is undetermined. The germline V gene encodes CDR1 SGHDN and CDR2 FVKESK. CDR3 length: 12 amino acids. Trimming took 4 bases from V and 6 from J, leaving 7 bases between them.

CDR3 nucleotides: TGTGCCAGCAGTCCGACCTGGGGGGGGCTGAACACCGGGGAGCTGTTTTTT. This codes for CASSPTWGGLNTGELFF. The V gene is TRBV6-6, the J gene TRBJ2-2; tentatively, D is TRBD2 (7 bases). The CDR3 length is 17 residues. The V gene's germline CDR1 is MNHNY and CDR2 SVGAGI (reference sequence). V was pared by 5 bases and J by 1 base, with 17 bases between.

The chain uses TRBV4-3 and TRBJ1-3, with D possibly being TRBD1 (5 bases). The ends were cut back, 4 bases at V and 1 base at J, with 8 bases in the middle. This CDR3 spans 14 amino acids. Germline V CDR1 and CDR2: LGHNA, YSLEER. As DNA, the CDR3 is TGCGCCAGCAGCCCGGGGGTTTCTGGAAACACCATATATTTT. Its protein is CASSPGVSGNTIYF.